This is a list of T cell receptor beta chains from one sample in a study of T cell responses to AZD1222 COVID-19 vaccine. The method was immunoSEQ multiplex PCR; TCRdb's version includes in-frame clones alone and lacks a portion of them. The profile shows roughly 120,000 clones, around 86% of them singletons. The sequences come from peripheral blood, collected 28 days after the second AZD1222 dose. The receptors shown here come from an adult who received the AZD1222 COVID-19 vaccine. Each CDR3 is given with its conserved first and last residue. The D gene is left open where the match is weak. Only part of the rows carry a size: once, few, many, or a class if the clone is expanded.

CASSPPRDMGNYGYTF,TGTGCCAGCTCACCACCCCGGGACATGGGAAACTATGGCTACACCTTC,TRBV18,NA,NA,TRBJ1-2
CASSVGPLLDYEQYF,TGTGCCAGCAGCGTAGGCCCCCTTCTTGACTACGAGCAGTACTTC,TRBV9,NA,NA,TRBJ2-7
CASSSPLGGGVGELFF,TGTGCCAGCAGCTCTCCCCTAGGCGGGGGCGTCGGGGAGCTGTTTTTT,TRBV3-1/TRBV3-2,NA,few,TRBJ2-2
CSVGGGLSGPEAFF,TGCAGCGTTGGGGGGGGGCTTTCGGGCCCTGAAGCTTTCTTT,TRBV29-1,NA,NA,TRBJ1-1
CAIGTQGGNQPQHF,TGTGCCATCGGAACTCAGGGTGGGAATCAGCCCCAGCATTTT,TRBV10-3,NA,NA,TRBJ1-5
CASRSQGMRDTQYF,TGTGCCAGCAGGTCACAGGGAATGAGGGATACGCAGTATTTT,TRBV27,NA,NA,TRBJ2-3
CASSSDRGGYTF,TGCGCCAGCAGCTCCGACAGGGGGGGCTACACCTTC,TRBV5-1,TRBD1,NA,TRBJ1-2
CASSPLQGTGGYGYTF,TGTGCCAGCTCACCACTCCAAGGAACAGGCGGATATGGCTACACCTTC,TRBV18,NA,once,TRBJ1-2
CATSNHDDEQYF,TGTGCCACCAGTAACCACGACGACGAGCAGTACTTC,TRBV24-1,NA,NA,TRBJ2-7
CASSRTGSSFVRQYF,TGTGCCAGCAGTCGTACCGGGAGCTCCTTTGTAAGGCAGTACTTC,TRBV7-2,NA,once,TRBJ2-7
CASSRDRSSSGNTIYF,TGTGCCAGCAGCCGGGACAGAAGCTCCTCTGGAAACACCATATATTTT,TRBV7-2,TRBD1,NA,TRBJ1-3
CASSQRVHNEQFF,TGTGCCAGTAGTCAACGGGTCCACAATGAGCAGTTCTTC,TRBV19,NA,once,TRBJ2-1
CASSQDGKGALDGYTF,TGTGCCAGCAGCCAAGATGGCAAGGGGGCGTTAGATGGCTACACCTTC,TRBV3-1/TRBV3-2,TRBD1,NA,TRBJ1-2
CASARVGGYTF,TGTGCCTCCGCCAGGGTAGGTGGCTACACCTTC,TRBV12-3/TRBV12-4,NA,once,TRBJ1-2
CASSRRTASADTQYF,TGTGCCAGCAGTCGGCGGACTGCCTCGGCAGATACGCAGTATTTT,TRBV6-2/TRBV6-3,NA,NA,TRBJ2-3
CATKSTDTQYF,TGTGCCACAAAAAGCACAGATACGCAGTATTTT,TRBV2,NA,NA,TRBJ2-3
CASSAQGVGTEAFF,TGTGCCAGCAGCGCACAGGGGGTCGGCACTGAAGCTTTCTTT,TRBV7-9,TRBD1,NA,TRBJ1-1
CASSSRTRAGNEQYF,TGTGCCAGCAGTTCCAGGACTAGAGCGGGGAACGAGCAGTACTTC,TRBV6-5,TRBD2,NA,TRBJ2-7
CASSLQTPLYGYTF,TGTGCCAGCAGCCTACAGACACCCTTATATGGCTACACCTTC,TRBV2,NA,NA,TRBJ1-2
CASRLTGGVNTEAFF,TGTGCCAGCAGGTTGACCGGGGGCGTGAACACTGAAGCTTTCTTT,TRBV6-6,NA,NA,TRBJ1-1
CASSDTRQGYTF,TGTGCCAGCTCCGACACCCGGCAGGGCTACACCTTC,TRBV18,NA,NA,TRBJ1-2
CASSLVAKNIQYF,TGTGCCAGCAGTTTAGTAGCCAAAAACATTCAGTACTTC,TRBV28,NA,NA,TRBJ2-4
CATCRTGNTEAFF,TGTGCCACCTGCAGGACAGGGAACACTGAAGCTTTCTTT,TRBV2,TRBD1,NA,TRBJ1-1
CASSQRAADSPLHF,TGTGCCAGCAGCCAAAGGGCGGCAGATTCACCCCTCCACTTT,TRBV2,NA,NA,TRBJ1-6
CASSLVQLDQETQYF,TGCGCCAGCAGCTTGGTCCAGCTCGATCAAGAGACCCAGTACTTC,TRBV5-1,NA,NA,TRBJ2-5
CASSQGGPLNIQYF,TGTGCCAGCAGCCAAGGGGGACCCCTAAACATTCAGTACTTC,TRBV3-1/TRBV3-2,NA,NA,TRBJ2-4
CASSLARLGGGTGNTIYF,TGTGCCAGCAGCTTAGCCCGTCTAGGCGGGGGCACTGGAAACACCATATATTTT,TRBV11-3,NA,once,TRBJ1-3
CASSQGEKLFF,TGTGCCAGCAGCCAAGGTGAAAAACTGTTTTTT,TRBV3-1/TRBV3-2,NA,NA,TRBJ1-4
CASRNTEAFF,TGTGCCAGTAGAAACACTGAAGCTTTCTTT,TRBV19,NA,NA,TRBJ1-1
CASSQGSPRGFSNSPLHF,TGTGCCAGCAGCCAAGGGAGTCCCAGAGGGTTTAGTAATTCACCCCTCCACTTT,TRBV3-1/TRBV3-2,NA,once,TRBJ1-6
CASSNGGPLHF,TGTGCCAGCAGCAATGGGGGGCCCCTCCACTTT,TRBV7-2,NA,NA,TRBJ1-6
CASSETGTGGWNEQYF,TGTGCCAGCAGCGAAACCGGGACAGGGGGTTGGAACGAGCAGTACTTC,TRBV9,TRBD1,NA,TRBJ2-7
CASSPGGYLNTEAFF,TGTGCCAGCAGCCCGGGGGGGTACCTGAACACTGAAGCTTTCTTT,TRBV28,NA,NA,TRBJ1-1
CASSPLGGQAYQPQHF,TGTGCCAGCAGCCCTTTGGGGGGGCAGGCCTATCAGCCCCAGCATTTT,TRBV16,NA,few,TRBJ1-5
CASSDQRGGRNIQYF,TGCGCCAGCAGTGATCAGCGGGGGGGCCGTAACATTCAGTACTTC,TRBV10-2,TRBD2,NA,TRBJ2-4
CASTLSGANVLTF,TGTGCCAGCACCCTTTCTGGGGCCAACGTCCTGACTTTC,TRBV11-2,NA,NA,TRBJ2-6
CAWSEGQGSGKLFF,TGTGCCTGGAGTGAGGGACAGGGTTCCGGAAAACTGTTTTTT,TRBV30,TRBD1,NA,TRBJ1-4
CASTPHGQGGPEAFF,TGTGCCAGTACCCCCCACGGACAGGGGGGCCCTGAAGCTTTCTTT,TRBV19,TRBD1,NA,TRBJ1-1
CASTRTGTGFEAFF,TGTGCCAGCACCCGGACCGGGACAGGGTTCGAAGCTTTCTTT,TRBV28,TRBD1,NA,TRBJ1-1
CASSLRQGGEKLFF,TGTGCCAGCAGCTTGCGACAGGGCGGCGAAAAACTGTTTTTT,TRBV7-9,TRBD1,NA,TRBJ1-4
CSVARAGNQPQHF,TGCAGCGTCGCGAGGGCCGGGAATCAGCCCCAGCATTTT,TRBV29-1,NA,NA,TRBJ1-5
CASSSGGHNEQFF,TGTGCCAGCAGTTCGGGGGGGCACAATGAGCAGTTCTTC,TRBV27,TRBD2,NA,TRBJ2-1
CASSYTDSHNEKLFF,TGTGCCAGCAGCTATACCGACAGCCATAATGAAAAACTGTTTTTT,TRBV7-2,NA,few,TRBJ1-4
CASSETGGFSQPQHF,TGTGCCAGCAGTGAGACAGGGGGGTTCAGTCAGCCCCAGCATTTT,TRBV6-1,TRBD1,few,TRBJ1-5
CASNPGQFNEQFF,TGTGCCAGCAATCCGGGACAATTCAATGAGCAGTTCTTC,TRBV2,NA,NA,TRBJ2-1
CASSYEAGGSGTEAFF,TGTGCCAGCAGTTACGAGGCAGGTGGGAGCGGAACTGAAGCTTTCTTT,TRBV6-5,NA,NA,TRBJ1-1
CATRSTSPADTQYF,TGTGCCACCAGATCGACTAGTCCCGCAGATACGCAGTATTTT,TRBV15,NA,NA,TRBJ2-3
CASSPSYEQYF,TGTGCCAGCAGCCCAAGCTACGAGCAGTACTTC,TRBV6-5,NA,few,TRBJ2-7
CASSFLTGTENTEAFF,TGTGCCAGCAGTTTCCTTACCGGGACAGAGAACACTGAAGCTTTCTTT,TRBV6-5,TRBD1,NA,TRBJ1-1
CASSLSTGNTIYF,TGCGCCAGCAGCTTGTCGACTGGAAACACCATATATTTT,TRBV5-1,NA,NA,TRBJ1-3